The 21 T cell receptor beta chains reported below all come from one sample, sequenced in a study of CD8 T cells in ankylosing spondylitis. Each CDR3 protein gets one entry after TCRdb re-called the 5' RACE reads with MiXCR. The top ten clones hold less than 25% of a sample with about 220,000 distinct CDR3 sequences, 10% of them seen once. The sample taken for sequencing was blood, either unsorted or a sorted T cell fraction (not recorded which). Source of these receptors: a male donor with ankylosing spondylitis or in good health (not recorded which).

This clonotype occurred a few times. V and J are TRBV27 and TRBJ2-2, with 11 bases matching TRBD2. The length of the CDR3 is 14 residues. In germline, CDR1 is MNHEY, CDR2 SMNVEV (reference sequence). V trimming: 5 bases; J trimming: 5 bases; junction bases outside the gene matches: 1. The CDR3 DNA follows: TGTGCCAGCAGTAGGACTAGCGGGACCGGGGAGCTGTTTTTT. Translating it yields CASSRTSGTGELFF.

There are many counts of this clonotype. The chain joins TRBV2 to TRBJ1-1; TRBD1 is a possible D gene (5 bases). CDR3 length: 15 amino acids. Germline CDR1 reads SNHLY; CDR2 reads FYNNEI. Between the trimmed V and J ends, which lost 0 bases and 5 bases, there was a span of 13 bases. This CDR3 reads CASSEALGGVTEAFF. CDR3 sequence (DNA): TGTGCCAGCAGTGAAGCGCTTGGGGGGGTTACTGAAGCTTTCTTT.

The sample holds a few counts of this clonotype. One end of the junction is discordant with germline, which a read error may explain. The rearrangement links TRBV2 to TRBJ1-2; TRBD1 matches 7 bases. CDR1 and CDR2 (germline): SNHLY, FYNNEI. The CDR3 length is 18 residues. CDR3 loop: CTSSFPRGLYADNYGYTF. The CDR3 DNA follows: TGTACCAGCAGCTTCCCTAGGGGGCTTTACGCCGATAACTATGGCTACACCTTC. The variable domain in full, with the rest retrieved from reference TRBV2 and TRBJ1-2, is EPEVTQTPSHQVTQMGQEVILRCVPISNHLYFYWYRQILGQKVEFLVSFYNNEISEKSEIFDDQFSVERPDGSNFTLKIRSTKLEDSAMYFCTSSFPRGLYADNYGYTFGSGTRLTVV.

The sample holds many counts of this clonotype. The rearrangement uses TRBV7-3 and TRBJ1-2; 8 nucleotides align to TRBD1. Trimming took 2 bases from V and 2 from J; bases not matched to a gene: 1. The CDR3 spans 14 residues. Per germline, CDR1 SGHTA and CDR2 FQGTGA. The CDR3 region is CASSLGQGNYGYTF. The CDR3 nucleotides read TGTGCCAGCAGCTTAGGACAGGGAAACTATGGCTACACCTTC.

The table lists this clonotype with a few counts. The V and J genes are TRBV15 and TRBJ1-2; D possibly corresponds to TRBD1 (6 bases). CDR3 size: 13 residues. Trimming took 5 bases from V and 8 from J, leaving 15 bases between them. CDR1 is LNHNV, CDR2 YYDKDF, per germline (reference sequence). CDR3 amino acids: CATSARVGGGYTF. CDR3 DNA sequence: TGTGCCACCAGCGCCAGAGTCGGGGGCGGCTACACCTTC. Full variable domain (outside the CDR3, taken from reference TRBV15 and TRBJ1-2): DAMVIQNPRYQVTQFGKPVTLSCSQTLNHNVMYWYQQKSSQAPKLLFHYYDKDFNNEADTPDNFQSRRPNTSFCFLDIRSPGLGDTAMYLCATSARVGGGYTFGSGTRLTVV.

The chain recombines TRBV27 with TRBJ1-2; D is possibly TRBD1 (6 bases). Germline V gene sequence: CDR1 MNHEY, CDR2 SMNVEV (reference sequence). V lost 1 base, J lost 7 bases, and 13 bases lay in between. The CDR3 is 14 residues long. In DNA, the CDR3 is TGTGCCAGCAGTTTATGGCTGGGGGCGCGTGGCTACACCTTC. Encoded protein: CASSLWLGARGYTF.

This clonotype was detected a few times. The V call is TRBV7-9, the J call TRBJ1-2, with 9 bases fitting TRBD1. CDR3 length: 16 residues. The J segment lost 8 bases and the V segment lost 0 bases, leaving 10 bases of the junction unmatched. Germline V gives CDR1 SEHNR, CDR2 FQNEAQ (reference sequence). The CDR3 loop reads CASSLASAGTGTGYTF. CDR3 nucleotides: TGTGCCAGCAGCTTAGCGTCGGCAGGGACAGGGACGGGCTACACCTTC.

The chain recombines TRBV3-1 with TRBJ2-3; D might be TRBD1 (6 bases). The CDR3 is 14 amino acids. V dropped 1 base and J dropped 2 bases, with 7 bases sitting between them. The germline V gene has CDR1 LGHDT and CDR2 YNNKEL (reference sequence). CDR3 residues: CASSQGTDTDTQYF. CDR3 bases: TGTGCCAGCAGCCAAGGGACAGACACAGATACGCAGTATTTT.

This clonotype came up a few times. The chain is built from TRBV3-1 and TRBJ1-1; no reliable D call. Germline V lookup: CDR1 LGHDT, CDR2 YNNKEL (reference sequence). V lost 5 bases, J lost 7 bases, and 8 bases lay in between. The CDR3 length is 11 residues. The CDR3 loop is CASSAGREAFF. CDR3 DNA: TGTGCCAGCAGCGCAGGTCGTGAAGCTTTCTTT.

The sample holds many counts of this clonotype. The genes are TRBV9 and TRBJ1-5, with D perhaps TRBD1 (6 bases). Trimming removed 4 bases from V and 6 bases from J, with 14 bases in between. Germline V gives CDR1 SGDLS, CDR2 YYNGEE. This CDR3 has 14 amino acids. CDR3 loop: CASSLEGGSQPQHF. DNA for the CDR3: TGTGCCAGCAGCTTAGAGGGGGGTTCTCAGCCCCAGCATTTT.

This clonotype was counted ten times or more. The chain uses TRBV6-5 and TRBJ1-3; a weak D match, TRBD1 (6 bases). Germline V gene sequence: CDR1 MNHEY, CDR2 SVGAGI. The V end lost 2 bases, the J end lost 7 bases, and 12 bases lay between the germline ends. The CDR3 extends over 14 amino acids. This chain's CDR3 is CASSYHRETNTIYF. The CDR3 region has the DNA TGTGCCAGCAGTTACCACAGGGAAACCAACACCATATATTTT.

At least ten counts were recorded for this clonotype. The V call is TRBV6-1, the J call TRBJ1-2; 8 bases align to TRBD1. Trimming cost V 6 bases and J 6 bases; bases outside gene matches: 9. Germline lookup yields CDR1 MNHNS and CDR2 SASEGT. The CDR3 runs 14 residues. Here the CDR3 reads CASSLTGTGHGYTF. The CDR3 bases are TGTGCCAGCAGCCTTACCGGGACAGGACATGGCTACACCTTC.

Ten or more counts support this clonotype. The chain employs TRBV29-1 and TRBJ1-1, with 7 bases identical to TRBD1. The V gene's germline CDR1 is SQVTM and CDR2 ANQGSEA. V trimming: 4 bases; J trimming: 8 bases; junction bases outside the gene matches: 7. The CDR3 spans 12 residues. The CDR3 DNA is TGCAGCGTTGCAAGCCAGGGGGTCGAAGCTTTCTTT. Its protein product is CSVASQGVEAFF.

This clonotype was observed at least ten times. CDR3 in amino acids: CASRADRVIAKNIQYF. Here the CDR3 DNA reads TGTGCCAGCAGGGCGGACAGAGTTATAGCCAAAAACATTCAGTACTTC. The V and J genes are TRBV7-2 and TRBJ2-4; D might be TRBD1 (6 bases). Germline CDR1 reads SGHTA; CDR2 reads FQGNSA. This CDR3 is built from 16 residues. V shed 6 bases and J shed 0 bases, with 15 bases lying between them. Full variable domain (rest looked up from reference TRBV7-2 and TRBJ2-4): GAGVSQSPSNKVTEKGKDVELRCDPISGHTALYWYRQSLGQGLEFLIYFQGNSAPDKSGLPSDRFSAERTGGSVSTLTIQRTQQEDSAVYLCASRADRVIAKNIQYFGAGTRLSVL.

This clonotype was recorded many times. The chain has TRBV9 and TRBJ2-7; D may be TRBD1 or TRBD2 (5 bases each). This CDR3 spans 14 amino acids. V lost 1 base, J lost 3 bases, and 11 bases lay in between. CDR1 is SGDLS, CDR2 YYNGEE, per germline. The CDR3 DNA follows: TGTGCCAGCAGCGTACGGGACGAGTACTACGAGCAGTACTTC. Its protein is CASSVRDEYYEQYF.

This clonotype was seen ten or more times. The gene calls are TRBV5-1 and TRBJ2-7, with D perhaps matching TRBD1 (7 bases). Germline CDR1 SGHRS, CDR2 YFSETQ. V was cut by 4 bases and J by 7 bases, with 18 bases left in between. This CDR3 has 14 residues. CDR3 sequence reads: CASSKDDRAGEQYF. CDR3 nucleotide sequence: TGCGCCAGCAGCAAAGACGACAGGGCGGGGGAGCAGTACTTC.

This clonotype was seen only a few times. The chain has TRBV10-3 and TRBJ1-1; D call uncertain. The CDR3 has 13 residues. Germline CDR1 and CDR2: ENHRY and SYGVKD. V was trimmed by 6 bases and J by 5 bases, leaving 13 bases between them. The CDR3 sequence is CAIRTEMGTEAFF. The CDR3 nucleotides read TGTGCCATCAGGACTGAGATGGGGACTGAAGCTTTCTTT.

This chain uses TRBV7-2 with TRBJ1-3; D is possibly TRBD1 (5 bases). Trimming stripped 5 bases from V and 0 bases from J, with 11 bases between. The CDR3 covers 15 residues. The V gene's germline CDR1 is SGHTA and CDR2 FQGNSA. In DNA, the CDR3 is TGTGCCAGCAGCCCCGCGGGGCTCTCTGGAAACACCATATATTTT. As protein: CASSPAGLSGNTIYF.

This clonotype was detected a few times. The V call is TRBV12-3 or TRBV12-4, the J call TRBJ2-2, with D perhaps being TRBD1 or TRBD2 (5 bases each). This CDR3 comprises 14 residues. Trimming removed 5 bases from V and 8 bases from J, with 15 bases in between. For the CDR3, the DNA is TGTGCCAGCAGTGCTGGGACCGTAGCAGGGGAGCTGTTTTTT. Amino acids: CASSAGTVAGELFF.

V gene TRBV12-3 or TRBV12-4 combines with J gene TRBJ1-5; D is ambiguous. With 3 bases removed from V and 0 bases from J, the gap between germline ends came to 12 bases. The CDR3 consists of 16 residues. The CDR3 nucleotides are TGTGCCAGCAGTTTGAGGAGCGGGTATAGCAATCAGCCCCAGCATTTT. Its translation: CASSLRSGYSNQPQHF.

In this sample, this clonotype turned up many times. The chain recombines TRBV20-1 with TRBJ1-2, with D possibly matching TRBD1 (5 bases). The CDR3 contains 15 residues. V was pared by 0 bases and J by 7 bases, with 18 bases between. Germline values: CDR1 DFQATT, CDR2 SNEGSKA (reference sequence). The CDR3 DNA is TGCAGTGCTAGAGAAGCGCGGGGGACTGCCCTTGGCTACACCTTC. This encodes CSAREARGTALGYTF.